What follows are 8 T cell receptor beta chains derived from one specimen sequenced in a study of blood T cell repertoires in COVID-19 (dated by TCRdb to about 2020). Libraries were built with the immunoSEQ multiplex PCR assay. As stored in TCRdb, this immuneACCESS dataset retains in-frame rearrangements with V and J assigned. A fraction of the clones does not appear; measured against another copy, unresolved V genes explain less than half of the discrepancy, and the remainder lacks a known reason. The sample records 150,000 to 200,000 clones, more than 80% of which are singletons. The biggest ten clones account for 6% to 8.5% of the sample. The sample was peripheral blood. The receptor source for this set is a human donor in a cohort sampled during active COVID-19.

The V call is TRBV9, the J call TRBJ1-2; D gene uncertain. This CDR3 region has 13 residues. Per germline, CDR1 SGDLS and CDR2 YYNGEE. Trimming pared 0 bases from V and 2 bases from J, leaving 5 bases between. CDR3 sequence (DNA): TGTGCCAGCAGCGTAGACGGGAACTATGGCTACACCTTC. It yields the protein CASSVDGNYGYTF.

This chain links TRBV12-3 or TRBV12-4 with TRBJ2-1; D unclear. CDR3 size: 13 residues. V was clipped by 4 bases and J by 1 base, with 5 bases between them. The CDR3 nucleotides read TGTGCCAGCAGTTACGGGTCCTACAATGAGCAGTTCTTC. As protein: CASSYGSYNEQFF.

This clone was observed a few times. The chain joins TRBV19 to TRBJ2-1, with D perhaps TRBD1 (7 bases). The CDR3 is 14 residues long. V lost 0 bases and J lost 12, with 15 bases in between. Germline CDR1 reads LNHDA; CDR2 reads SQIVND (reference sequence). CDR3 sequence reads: CASSIDAGTVGQFF. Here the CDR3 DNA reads TGTGCCAGTAGTATAGATGCGGGGACAGTGGGGCAGTTCTTC. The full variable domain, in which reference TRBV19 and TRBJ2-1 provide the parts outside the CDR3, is DGGITQSPKYLFRKEGQNVTLSCEQNLNHDAMYWYRQDPGQGLRLIYYSQIVNDFQKGDIAEGYSVSREKKESFPLTVTSAQKNPTAFYLCASSIDAGTVGQFFGPGTRLTVL.

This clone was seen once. CDR3 amino acids: CASSEANGNYGYTF. CDR3 DNA: TGTGCCAGCAGTGAAGCAAACGGTAACTATGGCTACACCTTC. The rearrangement links TRBV6-1 to TRBJ1-2; D gene uncertain. CDR3 size: 14 residues. V was cut by 0 bases and J by 1 base, with 6 bases left in between. The germline V gene has CDR1 MNHNS and CDR2 SASEGT.

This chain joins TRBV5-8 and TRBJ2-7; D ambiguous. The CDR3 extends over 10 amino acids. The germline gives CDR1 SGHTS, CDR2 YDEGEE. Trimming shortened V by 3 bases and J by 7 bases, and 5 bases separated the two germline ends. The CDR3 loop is CASSSGEQYF. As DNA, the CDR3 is TGTGCCAGCAGCTCCGGGGAGCAGTACTTC.

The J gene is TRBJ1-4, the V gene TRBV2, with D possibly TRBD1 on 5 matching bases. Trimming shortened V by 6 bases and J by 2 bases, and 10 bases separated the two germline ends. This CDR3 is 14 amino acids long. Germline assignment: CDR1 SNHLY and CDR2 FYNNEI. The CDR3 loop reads CASRKDSTNEKLFF. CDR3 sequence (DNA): TGTGCCAGCAGGAAAGACAGCACTAATGAAAAACTGTTTTTT.

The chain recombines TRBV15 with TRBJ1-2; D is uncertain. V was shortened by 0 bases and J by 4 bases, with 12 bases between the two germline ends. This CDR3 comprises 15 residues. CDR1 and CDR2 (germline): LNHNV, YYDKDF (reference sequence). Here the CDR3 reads CATSRDIGQIYGYTF. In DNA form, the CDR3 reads TGTGCCACCAGCAGAGACATTGGGCAAATCTATGGCTACACCTTC.

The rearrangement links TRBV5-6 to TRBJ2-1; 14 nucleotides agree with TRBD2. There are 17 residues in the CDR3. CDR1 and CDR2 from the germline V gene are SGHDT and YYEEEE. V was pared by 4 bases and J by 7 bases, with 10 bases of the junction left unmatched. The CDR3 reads CASSLGLAGARGNEQFF. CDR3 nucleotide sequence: TGTGCCAGCAGCCTGGGACTAGCGGGGGCCCGGGGGAATGAGCAGTTCTTC.